The clone carrying this TCR beta chain was seen just once. Trimming removed 6 bases from V and 5 bases from J, with 14 bases in between. Germline lookup yields CDR1 MNHEY and CDR2 SVGAGI. This CDR3 spans 14 amino acids. This specimen comes from a study of shared clonotypes between healthy human individuals. Generated by immunoSEQ multiplex PCR, the TCRdb table keeps only in-frame clones and is missing some. The sample carries 2.3 million or so clones, 85% to 95% recorded once. V and J are TRBV6-5 and TRBJ2-1; D might be TRBD1 or TRBD2, each matching 5 bases. Sequencing input: naive CD4+ T cells from PBMCs. The subset was: CD45RA+ positively selected. The TCR originated in a man between 18 and 35 years old in good health. Some clones in this sample may be carry-over from other donors' samples. In nucleotides, the CDR3 is TGTGCCAGCAGCTCGAGGGGAGATCACAATGAGCAGTTCTTC. Its protein is CASSSRGDHNEQFF.